This TCR beta chain came from a study of glioma-infiltrating T cells. Amplification of TCR alpha and beta CDR3 regions from RNA used iRepertoire nested multiplex PCR. TCRdb used MiXCR to reprocess the multiplex PCR reads, holding one entry per CDR3 protein. In the table there are about 94,000 distinct CDR3 sequences, roughly 23% of which are singletons. There are many counts of this clonotype. The germline V and J ends were trimmed by 1 base and 2 bases, with 14 bases remaining between them. Germline V gives CDR1 SGHTA, CDR2 FQGNSA. The CDR3 runs to 16 residues. This receptor was obtained from a human donor with low-grade glioma or glioblastoma, undergoing nonglioma brain surgery, or in good health (not recorded which). The V call is TRBV7-2, the J call TRBJ2-5; D gene unclear. Sequencing was done on a sample of glioma tissue, nonneoplastic brain tissue, or PBMCs (not recorded which). CDR3 DNA sequence: TGTGCCAGCAGCTTAGTACAGACTTATAGACAAGAGACCCAGTACTTC. Protein product: CASSLVQTYRQETQYF.